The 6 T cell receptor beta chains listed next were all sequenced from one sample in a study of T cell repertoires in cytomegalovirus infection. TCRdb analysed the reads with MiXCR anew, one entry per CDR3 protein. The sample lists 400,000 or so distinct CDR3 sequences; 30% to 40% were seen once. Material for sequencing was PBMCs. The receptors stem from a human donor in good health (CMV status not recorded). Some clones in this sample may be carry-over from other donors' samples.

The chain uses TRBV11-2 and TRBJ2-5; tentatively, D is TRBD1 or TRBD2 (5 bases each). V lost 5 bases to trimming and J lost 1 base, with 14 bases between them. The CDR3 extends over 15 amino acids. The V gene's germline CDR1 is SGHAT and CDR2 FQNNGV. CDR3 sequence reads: CASSQWGTSQETQYF. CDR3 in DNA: TGTGCCAGCAGCCAGTGGGGGACCTCCCAAGAGACCCAGTACTTC.

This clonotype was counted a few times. This chain's CDR3 is CASSDPRAYEQYF. The CDR3 region has the DNA TGTGCCAGCAGCGACCCCCGGGCCTACGAGCAGTACTTC. The chain has TRBV7-7 and TRBJ2-7, with unresolved D. Germline assignment: CDR1 SSHAT and CDR2 FNYEAQ (reference sequence). The CDR3 contains 13 residues. The germline V and J ends were trimmed by 5 bases and 2 bases, with 10 bases remaining between them.

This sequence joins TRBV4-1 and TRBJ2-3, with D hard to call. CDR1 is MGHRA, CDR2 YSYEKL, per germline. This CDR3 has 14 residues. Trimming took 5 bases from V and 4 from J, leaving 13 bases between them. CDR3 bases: TGCGCCAGCAGCGCCCCGGGCCTACCAGATACGCAGTATTTT. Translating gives CASSAPGLPDTQYF.

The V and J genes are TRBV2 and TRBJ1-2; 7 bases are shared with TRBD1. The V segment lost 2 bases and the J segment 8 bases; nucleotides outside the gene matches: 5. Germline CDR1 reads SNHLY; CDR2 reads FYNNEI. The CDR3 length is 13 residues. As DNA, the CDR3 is TGTGCCAGCAGTGAATGGGACAGAAGAGGCTACACCTTC. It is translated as CASSEWDRRGYTF.

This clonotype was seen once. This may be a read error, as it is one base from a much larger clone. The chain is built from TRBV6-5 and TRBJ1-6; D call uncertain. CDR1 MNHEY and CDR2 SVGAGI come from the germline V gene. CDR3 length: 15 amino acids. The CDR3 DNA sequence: TGTGCCCGCAGTTACGAAGGGTGGGAAAAATCACCCCTCCACTTT. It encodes CARSYEGWEKSPLHF.

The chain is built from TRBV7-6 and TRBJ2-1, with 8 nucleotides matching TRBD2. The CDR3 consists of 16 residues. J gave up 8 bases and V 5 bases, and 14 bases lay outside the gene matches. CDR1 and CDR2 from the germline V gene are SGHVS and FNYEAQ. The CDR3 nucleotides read TGTGCCAGCAGCAGAGAGCCCTTAGCGGGGCTGGATGAGCAGTTCTTC. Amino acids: CASSREPLAGLDEQFF. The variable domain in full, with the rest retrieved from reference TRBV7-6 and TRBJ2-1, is GAGVSQSPRYKVTKRGQDVALRCDPISGHVSLYWYRQALGQGPEFLTYFNYEAQQDKSGLPNDRFSAERPEGSISTLTIQRTEQRDSAMYRCASSREPLAGLDEQFFGPGTRLTVL.